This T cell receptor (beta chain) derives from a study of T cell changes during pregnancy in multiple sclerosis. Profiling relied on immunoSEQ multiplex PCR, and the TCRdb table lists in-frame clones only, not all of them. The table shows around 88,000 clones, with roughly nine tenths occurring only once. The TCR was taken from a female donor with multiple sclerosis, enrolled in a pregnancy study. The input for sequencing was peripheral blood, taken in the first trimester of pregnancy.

CDR3 nucleotides: TGCAGCGTTGTAGAATCCCTGGGACAAACAGATACGCAGTATTTT. This gives the protein CSVVESLGQTDTQYF. The V call is TRBV29-1, the J call TRBJ2-3; tentatively, D is TRBD1 (6 bases). Germline V gives CDR1 SQVTM, CDR2 ANQGSEA. This CDR3 is built from 15 residues. The V gene lost 4 bases and the J gene lost 3 bases, with 17 bases spanning the gap.